This T cell receptor (beta chain) was identified in a study of OX40 agonist ivuxolimab in advanced cancers. Clones were sequenced by immunoSEQ multiplex PCR, and TCRdb holds only the in-frame ones, with some missing. Among under 40,000 clones listed, approximately 80% were seen once. Study results and limitations: At 0.1 to 3.0 mg/kg and by week 6, clonal expansion occurred in CD4+ and CD8+ blood T cells.

On this clone itself: Its antigen is still unknown.

Here the sequenced sample was CD4+ or CD8+ T cells sorted from blood, taken in a trial of the OX40 agonist ivuxolimab. The receptor comes from an adult with an advanced solid tumor such as melanoma, head and neck, liver or kidney cancer.

The CDR3 DNA is TGTGCCAGCAGCTGGAGGGGACAGGGTAACCAAAACATTCAGTACTTC. The encoded protein is CASSWRGQGNQNIQYF. This chain connects TRBV11-2 to TRBJ2-4; 9 positions agree with TRBD1. The V gene's germline CDR1 is SGHAT and CDR2 FQNNGV. J lost 5 bases, V lost 4 bases, and 9 bases had no gene match. The CDR3 length is 16 residues.